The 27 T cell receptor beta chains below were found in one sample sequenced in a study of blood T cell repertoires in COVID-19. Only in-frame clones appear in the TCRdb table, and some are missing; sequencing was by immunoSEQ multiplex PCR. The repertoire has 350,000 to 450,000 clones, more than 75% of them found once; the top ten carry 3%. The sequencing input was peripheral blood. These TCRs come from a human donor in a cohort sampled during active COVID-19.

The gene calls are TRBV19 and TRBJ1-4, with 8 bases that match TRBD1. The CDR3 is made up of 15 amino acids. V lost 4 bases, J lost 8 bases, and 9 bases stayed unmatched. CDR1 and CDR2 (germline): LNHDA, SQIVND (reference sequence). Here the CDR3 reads CASSRMTGVGEKLFF. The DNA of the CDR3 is TGTGCCAGTAGTAGAATGACAGGGGTCGGCGAAAAACTGTTTTTT.

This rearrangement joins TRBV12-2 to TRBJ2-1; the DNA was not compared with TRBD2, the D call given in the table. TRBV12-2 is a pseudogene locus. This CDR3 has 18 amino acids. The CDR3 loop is CASRLTGTSGKYCNEQFF. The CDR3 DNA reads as TGTGCAAGTCGCTTAACCGGGACTAGCGGGAAGTATTGCAATGAGCAGTTCTTC.

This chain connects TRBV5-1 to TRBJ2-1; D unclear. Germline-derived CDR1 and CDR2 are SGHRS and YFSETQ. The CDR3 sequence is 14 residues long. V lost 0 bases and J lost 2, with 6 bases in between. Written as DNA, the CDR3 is TGCGCCAGCAGCTTGGACACTACCTACAATGAGCAGTTCTTC. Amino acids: CASSLDTTYNEQFF.

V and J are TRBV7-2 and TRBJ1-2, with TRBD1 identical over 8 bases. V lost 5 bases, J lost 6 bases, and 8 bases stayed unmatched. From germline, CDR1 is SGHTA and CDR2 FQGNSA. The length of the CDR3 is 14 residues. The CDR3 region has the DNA TGTGCCAGCAGCGTGGACAGGGAAGGGGATGGCTACACCTTC. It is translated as CASSVDREGDGYTF.

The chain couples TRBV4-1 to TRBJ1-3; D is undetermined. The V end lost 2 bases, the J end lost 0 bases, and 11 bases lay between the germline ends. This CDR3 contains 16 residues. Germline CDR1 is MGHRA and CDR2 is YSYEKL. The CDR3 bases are TGCGCCAGCAGCCAATCCGAATTCAGCTCTGGAAACACCATATATTTT. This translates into CASSQSEFSSGNTIYF.

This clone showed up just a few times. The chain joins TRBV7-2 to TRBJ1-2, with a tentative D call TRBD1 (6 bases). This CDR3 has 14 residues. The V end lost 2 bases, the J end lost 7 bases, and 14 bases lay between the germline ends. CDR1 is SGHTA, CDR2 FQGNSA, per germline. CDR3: CASSLSGLGGGYTF. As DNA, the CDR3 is TGTGCCAGCAGCTTATCAGGGCTAGGGGGTGGCTACACCTTC.

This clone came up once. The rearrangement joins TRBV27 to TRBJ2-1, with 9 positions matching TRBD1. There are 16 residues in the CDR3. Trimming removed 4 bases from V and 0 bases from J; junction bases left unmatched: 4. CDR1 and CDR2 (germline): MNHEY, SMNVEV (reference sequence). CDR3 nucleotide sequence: TGTGCCAGCAGTTCCGGGACAGGGTTCTCCTACAATGAGCAGTTCTTC. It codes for CASSSGTGFSYNEQFF.

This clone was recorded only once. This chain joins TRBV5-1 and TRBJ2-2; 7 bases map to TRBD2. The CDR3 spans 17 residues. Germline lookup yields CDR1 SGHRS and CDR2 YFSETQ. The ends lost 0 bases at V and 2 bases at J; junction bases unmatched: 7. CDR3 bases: TGCGCCAGCAGCTTGGGGGGCGGAGCGGGAAACACCGGGGAGCTGTTTTTT. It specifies CASSLGGGAGNTGELFF.

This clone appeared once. In DNA form, the CDR3 reads TGTGCCAGCAGCTTAACAGGGACCGTACCCGGGGAGCTGTTTTTT. It translates to CASSLTGTVPGELFF. The chain carries TRBV13 and TRBJ2-2; possibly TRBD1 for D (6 bases). Germline loops: CDR1 PRHDT, CDR2 FYEKMQ (reference sequence). The CDR3 runs 15 residues. The ends were cut back, 2 bases at V and 6 bases at J, with 13 bases in the middle.

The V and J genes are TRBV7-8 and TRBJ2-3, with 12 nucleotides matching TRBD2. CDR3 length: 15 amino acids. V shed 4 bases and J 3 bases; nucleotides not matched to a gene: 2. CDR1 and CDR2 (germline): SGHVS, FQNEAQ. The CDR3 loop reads CASSSTSGGTDTQYF. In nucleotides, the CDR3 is TGTGCCAGCAGCTCGACTAGCGGGGGAACAGATACGCAGTATTTT.

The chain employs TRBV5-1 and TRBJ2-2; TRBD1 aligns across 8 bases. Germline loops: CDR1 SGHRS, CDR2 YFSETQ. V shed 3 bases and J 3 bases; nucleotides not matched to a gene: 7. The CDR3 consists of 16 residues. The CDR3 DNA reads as TGCGCCAGCAGCTCCGGACAGGGTAGTGACACCGGGGAGCTGTTTTTT. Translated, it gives CASSSGQGSDTGELFF.

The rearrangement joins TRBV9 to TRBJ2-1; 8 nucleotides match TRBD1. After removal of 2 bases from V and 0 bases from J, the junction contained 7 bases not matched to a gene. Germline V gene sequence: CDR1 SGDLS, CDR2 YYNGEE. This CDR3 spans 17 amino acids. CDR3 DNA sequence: TGTGCCAGCAGCGTGTGGGGGGACAGGAGCTCCTACAATGAGCAGTTCTTC. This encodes CASSVWGDRSSYNEQFF.

The CDR3 here is CASSKTGGSGYTF. The DNA for the CDR3 is TGTGCCAGCAGTAAGACAGGGGGATCTGGCTACACCTTC. This chain uses TRBV27 with TRBJ1-2, with TRBD1 identical over 9 bases. The germline V gene encodes CDR1 MNHEY and CDR2 SMNVEV (reference sequence). CDR3 length: 13 residues. V was pared by 5 bases and J by 7 bases, with 5 bases of the junction left unmatched.

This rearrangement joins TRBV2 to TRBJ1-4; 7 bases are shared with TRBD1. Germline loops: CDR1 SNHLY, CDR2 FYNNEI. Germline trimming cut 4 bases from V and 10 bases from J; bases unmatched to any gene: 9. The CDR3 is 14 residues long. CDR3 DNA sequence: TGTGCCAGCAGTGCAAACAGGGGAATTCGAAAACTGTTTTTT. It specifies CASSANRGIRKLFF.

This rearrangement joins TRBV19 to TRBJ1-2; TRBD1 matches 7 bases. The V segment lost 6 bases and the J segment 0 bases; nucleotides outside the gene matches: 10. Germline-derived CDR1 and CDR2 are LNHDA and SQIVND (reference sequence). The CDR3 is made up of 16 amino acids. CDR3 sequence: CASRGLVTGSNYGYTF. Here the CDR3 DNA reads TGTGCCAGTAGAGGCCTCGTGACAGGGTCTAACTATGGCTACACCTTC.

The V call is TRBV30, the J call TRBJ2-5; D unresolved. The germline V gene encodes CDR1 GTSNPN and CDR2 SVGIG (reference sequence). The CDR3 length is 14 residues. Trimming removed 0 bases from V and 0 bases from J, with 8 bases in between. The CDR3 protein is CAWSVDHNQETQYF. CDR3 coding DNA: TGTGCCTGGAGTGTAGATCACAACCAAGAGACCCAGTACTTC.

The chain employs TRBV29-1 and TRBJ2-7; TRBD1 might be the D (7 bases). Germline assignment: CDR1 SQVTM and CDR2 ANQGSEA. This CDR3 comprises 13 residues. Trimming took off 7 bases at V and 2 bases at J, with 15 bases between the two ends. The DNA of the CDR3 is TGCAGCGCAGGGGGGACAGAGGCCTACGAGCAGTACTTC. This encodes CSAGGTEAYEQYF.

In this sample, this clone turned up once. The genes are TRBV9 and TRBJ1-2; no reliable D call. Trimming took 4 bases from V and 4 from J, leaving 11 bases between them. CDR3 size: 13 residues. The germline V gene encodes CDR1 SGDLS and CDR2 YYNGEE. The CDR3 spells CASSSRQAYGYTF. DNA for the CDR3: TGTGCCAGCAGCTCACGGCAGGCCTATGGCTACACCTTC.

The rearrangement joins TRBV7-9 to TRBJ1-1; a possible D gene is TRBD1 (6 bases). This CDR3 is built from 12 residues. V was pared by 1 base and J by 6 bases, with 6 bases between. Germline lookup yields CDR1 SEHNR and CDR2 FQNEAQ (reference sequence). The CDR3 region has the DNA TGTGCCAGCAGCTTAGAGGGGGCTGAAGCTTTCTTT. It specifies CASSLEGAEAFF.

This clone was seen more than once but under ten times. CDR3 sequence: CASSQGDGYTF. For the CDR3, the DNA is TGTGCCAGCAGCCAAGGAGATGGCTACACCTTC. The chain is built from TRBV12-3 or TRBV12-4 and TRBJ1-2; D not resolved. The CDR3 totals 11 residues. The germline V and J ends were trimmed by 6 bases and 6 bases, with 8 bases remaining between them.

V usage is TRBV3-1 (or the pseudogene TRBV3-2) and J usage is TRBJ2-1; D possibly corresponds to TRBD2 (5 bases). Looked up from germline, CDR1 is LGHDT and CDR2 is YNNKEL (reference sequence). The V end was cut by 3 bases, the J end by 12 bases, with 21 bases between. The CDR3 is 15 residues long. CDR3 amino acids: CASSQQDALAWAQFF. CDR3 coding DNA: TGTGCCAGCAGCCAGCAAGACGCATTAGCGTGGGCGCAGTTCTTC.

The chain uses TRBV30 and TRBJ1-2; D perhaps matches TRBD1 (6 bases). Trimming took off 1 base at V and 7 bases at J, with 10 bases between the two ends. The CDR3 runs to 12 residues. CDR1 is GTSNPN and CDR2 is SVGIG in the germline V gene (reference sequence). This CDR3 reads CAWSGGGAGYTF. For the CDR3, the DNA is TGTGCCTGGAGTGGAGGGGGGGCTGGCTACACCTTC.

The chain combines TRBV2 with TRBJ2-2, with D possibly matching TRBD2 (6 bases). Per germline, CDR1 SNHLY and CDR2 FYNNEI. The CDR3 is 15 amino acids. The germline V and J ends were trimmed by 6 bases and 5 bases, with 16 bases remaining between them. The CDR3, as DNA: TGTGCCAGCAGGCCGACTAGGTTGGGGACCGGGGAGCTGTTTTTT. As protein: CASRPTRLGTGELFF.

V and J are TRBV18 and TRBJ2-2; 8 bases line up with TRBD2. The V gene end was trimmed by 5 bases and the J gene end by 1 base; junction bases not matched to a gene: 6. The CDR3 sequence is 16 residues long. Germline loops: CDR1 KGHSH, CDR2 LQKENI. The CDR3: CASSDTSGKNTGELFF. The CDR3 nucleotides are TGTGCCAGCTCAGACACTAGCGGCAAGAACACCGGGGAGCTGTTTTTT.

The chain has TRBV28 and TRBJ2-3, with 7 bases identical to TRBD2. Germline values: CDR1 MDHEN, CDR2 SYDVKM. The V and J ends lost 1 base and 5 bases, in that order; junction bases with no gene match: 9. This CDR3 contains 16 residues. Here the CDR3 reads CASSLLAGAEEDTQYF. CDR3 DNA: TGTGCCAGCAGTTTATTGGCGGGAGCTGAGGAAGATACGCAGTATTTT.

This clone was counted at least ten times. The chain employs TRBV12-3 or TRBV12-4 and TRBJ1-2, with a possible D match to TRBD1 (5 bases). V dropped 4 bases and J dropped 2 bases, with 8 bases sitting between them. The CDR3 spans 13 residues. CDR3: CASSYDRNYGYTF. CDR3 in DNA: TGTGCCAGCAGTTACGACAGAAACTATGGCTACACCTTC.

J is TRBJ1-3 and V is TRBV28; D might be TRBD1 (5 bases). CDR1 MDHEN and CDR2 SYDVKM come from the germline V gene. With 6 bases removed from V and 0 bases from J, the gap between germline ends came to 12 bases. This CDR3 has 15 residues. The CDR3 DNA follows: TGTGCCAGCAGAGGTGGGGGGTACTCTGGAAACACCATATATTTT. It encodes CASRGGGYSGNTIYF. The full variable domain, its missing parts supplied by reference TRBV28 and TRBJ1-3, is DVKVTQSSRYLVKRTGEKVFLECVQDMDHENMFWYRQDPGLGLRLIYFSYDVKMKEKGDIPEGYSVSREKKERFSLILESASTNQTSMYLCASRGGGYSGNTIYFGEGSWLTVV.